Given below is one TCR beta chain in context. Its antigen is unidentified. The PCR was carried out with 60 Vbeta primers and 13 Jbeta primers. TCRdb's table, derived via immunoSEQ multiplex PCR, lists solely in-frame clones and lacks some. The table shows some 170,000 clones, with around 70% occurring only once. The data originate from a study of cytomegalovirus exposure and HLA in healthy donors. Study-wide points: Roughly uniform depth of sequencing across donors was assumed in presence/absence analyses. Later examination showed HLA-associated TCR beta chains had greater clonal expansion than equally common others.

The CDR3 is made up of 11 amino acids. Germline values: CDR1 SGHVS, CDR2 FNYEAQ. V was pared by 5 bases and J by 11 bases, with 4 bases of the junction left unmatched. The clonotype was recovered from a male donor in good health and CMV-seronegative. The specimen sequenced was PBMCs. This sequence joins TRBV7-6 and TRBJ2-5, with TRBD2 matching over 8 bases. This CDR3 reads CASSMGLEQYF. The CDR3 coding sequence is TGTGCCAGCAGCATGGGACTAGAGCAGTACTTC.